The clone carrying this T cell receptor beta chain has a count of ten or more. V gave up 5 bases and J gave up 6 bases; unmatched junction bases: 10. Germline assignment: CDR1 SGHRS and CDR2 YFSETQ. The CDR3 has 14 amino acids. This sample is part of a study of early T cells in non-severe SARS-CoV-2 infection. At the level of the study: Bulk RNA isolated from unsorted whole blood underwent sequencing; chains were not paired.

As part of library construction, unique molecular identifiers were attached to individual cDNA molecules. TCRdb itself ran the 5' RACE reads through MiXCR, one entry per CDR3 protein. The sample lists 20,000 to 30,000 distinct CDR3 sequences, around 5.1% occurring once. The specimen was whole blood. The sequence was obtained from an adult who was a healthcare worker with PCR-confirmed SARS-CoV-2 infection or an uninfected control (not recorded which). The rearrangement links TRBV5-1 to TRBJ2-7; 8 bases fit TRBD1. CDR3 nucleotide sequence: TGCGCCAGCAGTGAGGTCGGACAGGGAGGCGAGCAGTACTTC. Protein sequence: CASSEVGQGGEQYF.